This T cell receptor beta chain comes out of a study of CD8+ T cells in alopecia areata. This CDR3 region has 15 residues. V trimming: 1 base; J trimming: 1 base; junction bases outside the gene matches: 2. CDR1 is NNHNN, CDR2 SYGAGS, per germline (reference sequence). Ten or more counts support this clone. The gene names here belong to mouse. Read data end 4 residues before the CDR3 end; the end is taken from the germline J gene. Isolated RNA was reverse transcribed into cDNA used as the sequencing template. The repertoire was sequenced with immunoSEQ multiplex PCR; TCRdb's copy has only in-frame clones and lacks some. The sample shows more than 250,000 clones, none of them appearing just once. Cells pooled from cutaneous lymph nodes were sorted on CD4, CD8alpha, NKG2D, NKG2ACE and other markers.

The TCR originated in a C3H/HeJ mouse with alopecia areata. The strain's MHC haplotype is H2-k. The material sequenced was CD4+ T cells sorted from a lymph node. The chain joins TRBV13-2 to TRBJ2-1; 7 bases are a match to TRBD2. Partial CDR3 DNA: TGTGCCAGCGGTGATCCACTGGGGAACTATGCT. Translating gives CASGDPLGNYA. In full, the CDR3 reads CASGDPLGNYAEQFF.